This T cell receptor beta chain came from a study of cytomegalovirus exposure and HLA in healthy donors (dated 2017 in TCRdb). As for the study more broadly: In an earlier analysis of around 540 of the donors, 276 Gb of sequence data and 95 million to 130 million unique TCR beta sequences from 150 million to 200 million T cells were reported. Approximately 310 gigabases of sequencing data and tens of millions of unique TCR sequences were included in an early release covering about 600 HLA-typed donors. Of the roughly 400 genotyped donors, 65% to 90% fell in the genetic ancestry cluster associated with self-reported Caucasian donors. The study aimed to test whether signatures of past pathogen exposure could be identified by cataloging public T cell receptors. The study used immunosequencing to profile the T cell repertoires of approximately 640 subjects and linked those repertoires to cytomegalovirus serostatus. A separate validation cohort of roughly 130 different subjects was used in addition to the approximately 670-subject first cohort. High-throughput TCR immunosequencing, statistical association of individual TCRs with disease status, and machine learning were combined to predict cytomegalovirus infection status. A later analysis re-analyzed previously published TCR beta repertoires from 666 donors and added high-resolution HLA genotyping to study TCR occurrence patterns. In the later analysis, no new phenotypic data were used to find candidate immune exposures; instead, reliance was placed on TCR beta sequences and their occurrence across donors. An earlier analysis of 587 of the donors used high-throughput TCR beta sequencing to judge whether each TCR beta V gene segment behaved as functional or pseudogenic. Alongside the repertoire data, information on donor age, sex, ethnicity and CMV serostatus was compiled. In a later genetic analysis, genome-wide SNP genotypes for 398 of the 666 donors were used, and that subset was treated as a discovery cohort. All discovery cohort repertoires had been generated using a single sequencing platform. HLA typing covered class I and class II loci at four-digit resolution. The number of typed donors differed by locus: about 620-640 for A, B, C, DRB1 and DQB1; some 500 for DQA1; approximately 610 for DPA1; and approximately 450 for DPB1. Roughly five DR-DQ haplotypes were treated as single units for association and clustering because of strong linkage in the cohort. Across around 400 genotyped donors of the cohort, an average of approximately 200,000 unique TCR beta nucleotide sequences per donor were sequenced, and 15% to 20% of those sequences were non-productive. Points the paper makes about the study in general: A later analysis found that most CMV-associated TCR beta chains appeared HLA-restricted, with HLA associations seemingly driven largely by CMV exposure. A further reported finding was that TCR beta sequences accurately predicted the HLA-A and HLA-B alleles for most subjects in the first cohort. Approximately 16 rarely observed V segments, including chromosome 9 orphons, were excluded from the earlier analysis of a few hundred of the donors because counts were too low. It was suggested by the authors that the approach could potentially be generalized to other disease states and immunological phenotypes. In a later analysis, the rate of TCR association differed among HLA loci, with DRB1 alleles having the most associated TCRs and HLA-C alleles having the fewest. The sequencing pipeline was judged likely to have produced a cluster of highly shared sequence variants as a technical artifact. Because the 87-base-pair reads could not distinguish some IMGT-functional V segments, including TRBV6-2 and TRBV6-3, those segments were excluded. HLA typing was unavailable for some donors at each locus, so association tests used only the typed subset. Linkage disequilibrium might explain the correlated functional status among segregating V segments, but an unknown experimental factor could not be excluded. Sequencing depth was assumed to be roughly uniform across donors in the presence/absence analyses, though that assumption may not hold. In a later analysis, some 17,000 TCR beta sequences were associated with specific HLA alleles at a false discovery rate of 0.05. Compared with the approximately 670-donor mean, donors in an Asian-associated ancestry cluster had fewer N-insertions in productive TCRs, according to a later genetic analysis. In an earlier analysis of some 500 of the donors, most TCR beta V segments were observed in productive rearrangements about 90% or about 30% of the time, broadly matching IMGT annotations. Most TCR sequences were observed very rarely across donors, whereas some public TCRs were present in many individuals. In a later analysis, several top co-occurrence clusters were reported to appear linked to parvovirus B19, influenza, CMV and Epstein-Barr virus. In a later genetic analysis, a missense DCLRE1C variant was associated with V-gene and J-gene trimming of TCR beta chains, and the association was replicated in an independent cohort. The only immune exposure information available for the cohort was CMV serostatus. When HLA alleles, especially DR and DQ, strongly co-occurred, attributing TCR associations to individual alleles was difficult. In vitro tests confirmed that a few of the cytomegalovirus-associated TCR beta chains recognize cytomegalovirus antigens. Compared with equally common non-associated chains, HLA-associated TCR beta chains in a later analysis were more clonally expanded and had lower generation probabilities. Cytomegalovirus status was reported to be diagnosed by the classifier with high specificity and sensitivity in both the original and validation cohorts. The study listed 164 TCR beta chains as associated with cytomegalovirus. The cohort was sequenced for TCR beta chains only, and without alpha or paired-chain data the features that could be detected were limited.

The library was prepared using the immunoSEQ multiplex PCR assay. The multiplex PCR relied on a mix of 60 forward primers for TCR Vbeta segments and 13 reverse primers for TCR Jbeta segments. A multiplex PCR assay on genomic DNA amplified the CDR3 region of rearranged TCR beta genes. The Illumina HiSeq System was used to sequence the amplified TCR beta libraries as 87-base-pair reads. In the authors' own workflow: A later analysis tallied roughly 76 million unique TCR beta chains across the 550 to 850 repertoires, and around 9.9 million of those chains were shared by two or more donors. A nearest-neighbor algorithm error-corrected the raw reads and collapsed the reads into unique sequences, merging closely related sequences to remove PCR and sequencing errors. Alignment of CDR3 sequences to IMGT reference sequences was used to assign V, D and J gene segments. For a sequence to be retained, a match of at least six nucleotides was required to both a V gene segment and a J gene segment. A rearrangement counted as productive if the CDR3 had no stop codons and remained in frame with V and J, and every other rearrangement counted as non-productive. Following IMGT convention, CDR3 was defined as the stretch from the second conserved V-encoded cysteine to the conserved J-encoded phenylalanine. In an earlier analysis of some 550 of the donors, sequences lacking an unambiguous match to a single V gene segment were excluded. In an earlier analysis of a few hundred of the donors, a V segment was called functional when productive rearrangements were above 56.7%, and segregating when the standard deviation between donors exceeded 5%. A statistical classification framework was built for diagnosing cytomegalovirus status from the catalog of TCR beta chain sequences. In a later analysis, V and J genes were assigned by comparing TCR nucleotide sequences against IMGT/GENE-DB human TR gene sequences. A later analysis assigned CDR3 sequences and most-parsimonious VDJ recombination scenarios with the TCRdist pipeline. In a later analysis, every TCR beta chain was defined by the combination of its CDR3 amino acid sequence and its V-gene family, and reads without a unique V-gene family were dropped. To address suspected cross-contamination and a sequencing artifact, a later analysis removed several hundred highly shared, low-generation-probability nucleotide sequences. In a later analysis, a clonal expansion index for each public chain was calculated from normalized within-repertoire ranks of inferred template counts. In a later analysis, generation probabilities were computed using a VDJ recombination model fitted to out-of-frame rearrangements, and the results were checked against IGoR. In a later analysis, hypergeometric tests were used to score TCR-TCR, TCR-HLA and TCR-CMV co-occurrence, with a repertoire-size bias correction applied to TCR pairs. False discovery rates were estimated in a later analysis by permuting HLA or CMV assignments 20 times. In a later analysis, co-occurring TCRs were grouped using DBSCAN, with TCRdist sequence similarity added in when clustering inside HLA-allele-positive subsets. For co-occurrence clustering, repertoires with fewer than 30,000 or more than 120,000 public chains were excluded, along with 5 or 6 repertoires with anomalous nucleotide sharing. TCRdb obtained this table from immuneACCESS and retained in-frame rearrangements with V and J assigned. These tables miss some clones; where compared with another copy, unresolved V genes account for less than half of the shortfall, and the remainder is unexplained. For V, J and clone size, that table is used; D and trimming come from the DNA. The sample table holds about 150,000 clones, of which under 85% were seen once. The ten largest clonotypes hold 6.5% to 8% of the sample.

Remarks on this clone: No cognate antigen has been identified for it. No per-base quality is available; no much larger clone lies one base away.

Relative to germline, V is missing 2 bases and J is missing 7 bases, with 11 bases of the junction outside any gene match. The germline V gene provides CDR1 MNHEY and CDR2 SVGAGI. Counted from cysteine to phenylalanine, this CDR3 has 16 amino acids. Only the CDR3 portion is preserved as DNA: 48 bases, with reading frame beginning at the first base. In total, 666 healthy bone marrow donors made up the cohort. Cohort members were all nominally healthy when sampled, although unrecorded immune exposures were likely present. The donor tested CMV seropositive, placing the donor among the 289 seropositive members of the cohort. Every donor gave a peripheral blood sample, and the peripheral blood mononuclear cells from that sample were used for TCR beta sequencing. Genomic DNA was extracted from the blood cell samples with the Qiagen DNeasy Blood Extraction Kit.

The receptor was derived from a woman aged 40-49 years in good health and CMV-seropositive. The V and J segments used are TRBV6-5 and TRBJ1-2; the junction holds 9 bases that match TRBD1. Source material: PBMCs. The nucleotide sequence is given as TGTGCCAGCAGTTACCATCTCACAGGGGGCATGGGTGGCTACACCTTC. Its protein reads: CASSYHLTGGMGGYTF.